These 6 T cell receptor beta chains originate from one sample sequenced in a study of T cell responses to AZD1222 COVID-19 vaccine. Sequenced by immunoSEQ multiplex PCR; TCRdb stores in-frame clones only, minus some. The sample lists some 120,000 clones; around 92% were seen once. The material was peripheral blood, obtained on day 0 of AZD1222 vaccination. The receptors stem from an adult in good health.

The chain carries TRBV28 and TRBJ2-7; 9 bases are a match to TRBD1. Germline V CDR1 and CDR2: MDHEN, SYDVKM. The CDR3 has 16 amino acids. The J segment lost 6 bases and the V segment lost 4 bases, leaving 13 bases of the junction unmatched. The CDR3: CASSSPSRTGALEQYF. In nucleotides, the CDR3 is TGTGCCAGCAGTTCCCCTTCTAGGACAGGGGCTCTCGAGCAGTACTTC.

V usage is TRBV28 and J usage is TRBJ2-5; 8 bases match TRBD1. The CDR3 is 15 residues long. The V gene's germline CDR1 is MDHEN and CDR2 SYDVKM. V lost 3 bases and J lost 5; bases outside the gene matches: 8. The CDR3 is CASSFGPGGIETQYF. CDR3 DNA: TGTGCCAGCAGTTTTGGTCCAGGGGGCATCGAGACCCAGTACTTC.

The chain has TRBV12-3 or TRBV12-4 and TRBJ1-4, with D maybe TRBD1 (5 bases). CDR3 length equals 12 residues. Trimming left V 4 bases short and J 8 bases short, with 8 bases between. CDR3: CASSWDGEKLFF. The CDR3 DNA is TGTGCCAGCAGTTGGGACGGGGAAAAACTGTTTTTT.

In nucleotides, the CDR3 is TGTGCCAGTAGTGGGGGTCCTCTAGCGGGCACAGATACGCAGTATTTT. This encodes CASSGGPLAGTDTQYF. The J gene is TRBJ2-3, the V gene TRBV19; 7 bases match TRBD2. J gave up 1 base and V 5 bases, and 9 bases lay outside the gene matches. In germline, CDR1 is LNHDA, CDR2 SQIVND (reference sequence). The CDR3 extends over 16 amino acids.

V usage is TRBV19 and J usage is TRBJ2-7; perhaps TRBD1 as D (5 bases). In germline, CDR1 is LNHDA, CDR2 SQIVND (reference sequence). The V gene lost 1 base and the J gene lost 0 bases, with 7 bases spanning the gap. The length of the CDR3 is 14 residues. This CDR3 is CASSIAGFSYEQYF. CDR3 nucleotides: TGTGCCAGTAGTATAGCAGGGTTCTCCTACGAGCAGTACTTC.

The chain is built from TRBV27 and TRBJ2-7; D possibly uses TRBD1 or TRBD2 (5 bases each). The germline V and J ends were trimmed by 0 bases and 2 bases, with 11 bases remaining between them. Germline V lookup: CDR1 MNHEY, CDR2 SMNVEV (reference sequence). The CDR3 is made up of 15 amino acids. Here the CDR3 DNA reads TGTGCCAGCAGTTTATCCCGGGACCCTACCTACGAGCAGTACTTC. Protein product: CASSLSRDPTYEQYF.